Below, 5 T cell receptor beta chains from the same sample are listed, as sequenced in a study of shared clonotypes between healthy human individuals. TCRdb keeps only in-frame clones here, not all; method: immunoSEQ multiplex PCR. The table records some 1.4 million clones, around 97% of them present only once. Sequencing was carried out using naive CD4+ T cells sorted from blood. Subset reported: CD45RA+ positively selected. The receptor set was obtained from a man aged 30 to 39 in good health.

Concerning this clone: This specimen includes other DNA sequences encoding the same CDR3. V is TRBV29-1 and J is TRBJ2-2; the D is unclear. V lost 4 bases and J 1 base, leaving 4 bases between the germline ends. The CDR3 covers 12 residues. Germline V CDR1 and CDR2: SQVTM, ANQGSEA. The CDR3 reads CSVGRNTGELFF. The CDR3 region has the DNA TGCAGCGTTGGGAGGAACACCGGGGAGCTGTTTTTT.

Turning to this clone: At one end the junction does not follow the germline gene, possibly because of a read error. The chain employs TRBV7-7 and TRBJ2-1, with a weak D call TRBD1 (5 bases). CDR1 is SSHAT, CDR2 FNYEAQ, per germline (reference sequence). This CDR3 comprises 14 residues. The CDR3 reads CASSQGPFYNEQFF. The CDR3, as DNA: TGTGCTAGCAGCCAGGGCCCTTTTTACAATGAGCAGTTCTTC.

This clone was seen once. The V and J genes are TRBV2 and TRBJ2-5; TRBD1 or TRBD2 may be the D gene (5 bases each). V dropped 6 bases and J dropped 5 bases, with 10 bases sitting between them. Per the germline V gene, CDR1 is SNHLY and CDR2 is FYNNEI. The CDR3 consists of 12 residues. CDR3 region: CASSGASETQYF. The CDR3 bases are TGTGCCAGCAGCGGGGCATCGGAGACCCAGTACTTC.

This clone was seen once. The chain links TRBV6-1 to TRBJ1-1, with D uncertain. Germline CDR1 and CDR2: MNHNS and SASEGT. V gave up 1 base and J gave up 4 bases, with 13 bases separating them. The CDR3 sequence is 15 residues long. The CDR3 nucleotides are TGTGCCAGCAGTGAAGTCCTGACTGCTATCACTGAAGCTTTCTTT. Encoded protein: CASSEVLTAITEAFF.

The V and J genes are TRBV7-9 and TRBJ2-7; 16 positions match TRBD2. This CDR3 is 17 amino acids long. The germline V gene has CDR1 SEHNR and CDR2 FQNEAQ (reference sequence). The V and J ends lost 5 bases and 5 bases, in that order; junction bases with no gene match: 9. In DNA, the CDR3 is TGTGCCAGCAGCCGGGGACTAGCGGGAGGGCCGTCCCACGAGCAGTACTTC. Residues: CASSRGLAGGPSHEQYF.